The entry that follows covers one T cell receptor (beta chain) sequence. This specimen belongs to a study of long-term antiretroviral therapy in people with HIV. Sequencing used immunoSEQ v3.0 at survey level. Sequencing used immunoSEQ multiplex PCR; TCRdb keeps in-frame clones, though not all of them. The sample contains some 29,000 clones, roughly 78% of which appear only once. Looked up from germline, CDR1 is LNHDA and CDR2 is SQIVND (reference sequence). Trimming cost V 6 bases and J 1 base, with 13 bases left between them. CDR3 size: 14 residues. V and J are TRBV19 and TRBJ2-7; D might be TRBD1 (6 bases). Specimen: unsorted PBMCs, collected 1.5 years before starting antiretroviral therapy. The TCR comes from a man younger than 30 with HIV. The DNA of the CDR3 is TGTGCCAGTAGACCCAGGGGTGAATCCTACGAGCAGTACTTC. Translated, it gives CASRPRGESYEQYF.